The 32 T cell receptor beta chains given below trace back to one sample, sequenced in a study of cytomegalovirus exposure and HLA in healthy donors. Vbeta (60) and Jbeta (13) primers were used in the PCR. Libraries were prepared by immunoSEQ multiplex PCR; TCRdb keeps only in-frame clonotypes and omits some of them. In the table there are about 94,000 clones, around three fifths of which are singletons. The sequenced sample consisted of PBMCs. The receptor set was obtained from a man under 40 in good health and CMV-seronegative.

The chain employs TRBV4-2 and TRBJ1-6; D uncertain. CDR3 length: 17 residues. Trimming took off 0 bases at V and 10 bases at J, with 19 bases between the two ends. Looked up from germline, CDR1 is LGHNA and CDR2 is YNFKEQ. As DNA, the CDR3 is TGTGCCAGCAGCCAAGATCCAAACCCCTCGACGGGGTCACCCCTCCACTTT. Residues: CASSQDPNPSTGSPLHF.

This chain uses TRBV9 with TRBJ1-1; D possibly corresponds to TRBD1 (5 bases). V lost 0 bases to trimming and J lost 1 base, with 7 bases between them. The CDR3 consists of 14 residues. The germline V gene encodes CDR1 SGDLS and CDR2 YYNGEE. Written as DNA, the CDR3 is TGTGCCAGCAGCGTAGTGGGGCCGAACACTGAAGCTTTCTTT. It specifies CASSVVGPNTEAFF.

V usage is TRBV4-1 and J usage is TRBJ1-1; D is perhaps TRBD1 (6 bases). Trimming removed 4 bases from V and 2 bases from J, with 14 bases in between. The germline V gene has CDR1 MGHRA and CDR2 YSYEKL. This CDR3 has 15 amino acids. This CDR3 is CASSPQGWGNTEAFF. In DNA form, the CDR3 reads TGCGCCAGCAGCCCACAGGGTTGGGGAAACACTGAAGCTTTCTTT.

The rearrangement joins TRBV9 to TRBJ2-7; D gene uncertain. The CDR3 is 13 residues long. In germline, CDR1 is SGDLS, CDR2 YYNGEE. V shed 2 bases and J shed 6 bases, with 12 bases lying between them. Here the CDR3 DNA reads TGTGCCAGCAGCGTCGGAGATTTGGGCGAGCAGTACTTC. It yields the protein CASSVGDLGEQYF.

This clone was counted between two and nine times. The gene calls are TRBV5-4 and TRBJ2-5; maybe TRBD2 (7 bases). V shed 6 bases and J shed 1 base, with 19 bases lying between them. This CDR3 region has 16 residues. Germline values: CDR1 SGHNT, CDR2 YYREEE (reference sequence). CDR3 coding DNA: TGTGCCAGCACCCCGGAGGGGGGGCGCTCCCAAGAGACCCAGTACTTC. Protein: CASTPEGGRSQETQYF.

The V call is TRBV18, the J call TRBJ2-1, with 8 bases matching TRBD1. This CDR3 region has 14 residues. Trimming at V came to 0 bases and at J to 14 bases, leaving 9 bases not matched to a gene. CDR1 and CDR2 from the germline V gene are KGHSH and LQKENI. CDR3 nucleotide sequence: TGTGCCAGCTCACCACCTACGGTTGGACAGGGAAAGTTCTTC. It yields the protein CASSPPTVGQGKFF.

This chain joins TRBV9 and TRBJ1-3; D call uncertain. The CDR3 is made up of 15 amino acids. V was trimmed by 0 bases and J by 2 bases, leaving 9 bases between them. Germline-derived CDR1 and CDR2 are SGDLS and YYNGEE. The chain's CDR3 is CASSVDGGTGNTIYF. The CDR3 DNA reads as TGTGCCAGCAGCGTAGACGGAGGGACTGGAAACACCATATATTTT.

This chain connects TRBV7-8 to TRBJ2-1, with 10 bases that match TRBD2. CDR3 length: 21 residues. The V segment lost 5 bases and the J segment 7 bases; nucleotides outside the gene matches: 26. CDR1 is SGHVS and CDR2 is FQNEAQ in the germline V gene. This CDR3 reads CASSPYRLAGRKETVRNEQFF. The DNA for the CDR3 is TGTGCCAGCAGCCCGTATAGACTAGCGGGTAGAAAAGAGACGGTTCGGAATGAGCAGTTCTTC. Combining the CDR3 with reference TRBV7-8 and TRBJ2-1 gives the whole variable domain GAGVSQSPRYKVAKRGQDVALRCDPISGHVSLFWYQQALGQGPEFLTYFQNEAQLDKSGLPSDRFFAERPEGSVSTLKIQRTQQEDSAVYLCASSPYRLAGRKETVRNEQFFGPGTRLTVL.

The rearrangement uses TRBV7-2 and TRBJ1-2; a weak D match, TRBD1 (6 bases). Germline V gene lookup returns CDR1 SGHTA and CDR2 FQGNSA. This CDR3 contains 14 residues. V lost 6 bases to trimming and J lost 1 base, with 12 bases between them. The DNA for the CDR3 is TGTGCCAGCAGTGGGGCAGGGGTTAACTATGGCTACACCTTC. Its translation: CASSGAGVNYGYTF.

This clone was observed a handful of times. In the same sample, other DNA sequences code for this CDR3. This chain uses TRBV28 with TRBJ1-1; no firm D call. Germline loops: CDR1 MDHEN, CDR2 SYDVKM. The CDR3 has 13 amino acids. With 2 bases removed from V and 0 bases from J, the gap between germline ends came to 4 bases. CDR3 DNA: TGTGCCAGCAGTTTACCTATGAACACTGAAGCTTTCTTT. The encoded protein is CASSLPMNTEAFF.

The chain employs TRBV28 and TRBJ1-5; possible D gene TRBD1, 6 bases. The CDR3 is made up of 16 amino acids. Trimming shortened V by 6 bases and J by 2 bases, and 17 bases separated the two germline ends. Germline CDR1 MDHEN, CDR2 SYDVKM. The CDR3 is CASSLPPNRGNQPQHF. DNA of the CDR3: TGTGCCAGCAGCCTTCCCCCTAACAGGGGCAATCAGCCCCAGCATTTT.

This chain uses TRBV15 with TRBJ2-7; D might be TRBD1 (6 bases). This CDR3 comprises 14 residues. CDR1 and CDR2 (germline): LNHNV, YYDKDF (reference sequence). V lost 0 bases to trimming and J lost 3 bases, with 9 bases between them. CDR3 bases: TGTGCCACCAGCAGAGACAGGGGTGGCTACGAGCAGTACTTC. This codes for CATSRDRGGYEQYF.

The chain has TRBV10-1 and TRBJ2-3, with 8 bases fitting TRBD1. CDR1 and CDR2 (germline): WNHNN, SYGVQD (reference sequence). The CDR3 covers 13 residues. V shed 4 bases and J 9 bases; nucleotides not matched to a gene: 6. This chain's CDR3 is CASSGIRGRTQYF. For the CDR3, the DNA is TGCGCCAGCAGTGGCATCAGGGGGCGAACGCAGTATTTT.

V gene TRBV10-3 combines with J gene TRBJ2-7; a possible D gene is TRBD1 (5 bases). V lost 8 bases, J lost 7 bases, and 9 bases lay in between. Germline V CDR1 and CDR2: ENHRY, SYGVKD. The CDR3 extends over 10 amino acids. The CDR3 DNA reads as TGTGCCATCGGGCAGGGTGAGCAGTACTTC. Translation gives CAIGQGEQYF.

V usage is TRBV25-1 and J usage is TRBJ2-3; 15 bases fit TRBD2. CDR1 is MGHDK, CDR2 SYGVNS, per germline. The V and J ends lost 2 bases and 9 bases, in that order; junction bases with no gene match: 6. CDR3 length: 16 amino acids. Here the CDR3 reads CASSEGLAGGPETQYF. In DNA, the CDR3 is TGTGCCAGCAGTGAAGGACTAGCGGGGGGGCCGGAGACGCAGTATTTT.

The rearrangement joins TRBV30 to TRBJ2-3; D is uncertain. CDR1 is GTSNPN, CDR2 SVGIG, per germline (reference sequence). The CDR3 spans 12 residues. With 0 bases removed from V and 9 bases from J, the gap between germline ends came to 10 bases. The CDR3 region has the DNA TGTGCCTGGAGTGTATTCCGCGAAACGCAGTATTTT. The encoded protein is CAWSVFRETQYF. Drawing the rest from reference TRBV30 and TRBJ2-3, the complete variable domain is SQTIHQWPATLVQPVGSPLSLECTVEGTSNPNLYWYRQAAGRGLQLLFYSVGIGQISSEVPQNLSASRPQDRQFILSSKKLLLSDSGFYLCAWSVFRETQYFGPGTRLTVL.

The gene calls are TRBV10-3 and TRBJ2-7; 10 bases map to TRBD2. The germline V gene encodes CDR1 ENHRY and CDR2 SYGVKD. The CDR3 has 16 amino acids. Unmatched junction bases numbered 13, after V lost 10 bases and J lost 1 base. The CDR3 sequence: CATRPLAGRGSYEQYF. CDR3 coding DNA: TGTGCCACCCGACCACTAGCGGGACGAGGTTCCTACGAGCAGTACTTC.

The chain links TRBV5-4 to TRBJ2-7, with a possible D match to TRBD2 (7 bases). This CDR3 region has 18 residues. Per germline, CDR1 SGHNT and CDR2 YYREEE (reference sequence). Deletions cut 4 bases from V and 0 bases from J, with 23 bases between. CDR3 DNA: TGTGCCAGCAGCATGTTGATGGGGGGGACACAAAACTCCTACGAGCAGTACTTC. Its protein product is CASSMLMGGTQNSYEQYF.

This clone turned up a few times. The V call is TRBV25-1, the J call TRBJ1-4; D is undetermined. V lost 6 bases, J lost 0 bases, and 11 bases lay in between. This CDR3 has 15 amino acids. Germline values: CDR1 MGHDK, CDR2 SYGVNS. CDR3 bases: TGTGCCAGCAGCATGAATCAGGCAACTAATGAAAAACTGTTTTTT. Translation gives CASSMNQATNEKLFF.

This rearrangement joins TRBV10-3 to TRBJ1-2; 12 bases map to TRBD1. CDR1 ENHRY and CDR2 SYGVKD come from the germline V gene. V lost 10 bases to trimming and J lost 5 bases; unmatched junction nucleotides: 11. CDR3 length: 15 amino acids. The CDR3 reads CATKGQGALSYGYTF. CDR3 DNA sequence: TGTGCCACCAAGGGACAGGGGGCGCTGAGTTATGGCTACACCTTC.

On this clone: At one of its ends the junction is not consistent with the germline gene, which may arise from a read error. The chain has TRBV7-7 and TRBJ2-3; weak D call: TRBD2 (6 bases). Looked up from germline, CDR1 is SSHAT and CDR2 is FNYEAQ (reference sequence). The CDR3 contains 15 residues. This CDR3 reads CASSLYGGSTDTQYF. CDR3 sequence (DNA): TGTGCTAGCAGCTTATACGGGGGTAGCACAGATACGCAGTATTTT.

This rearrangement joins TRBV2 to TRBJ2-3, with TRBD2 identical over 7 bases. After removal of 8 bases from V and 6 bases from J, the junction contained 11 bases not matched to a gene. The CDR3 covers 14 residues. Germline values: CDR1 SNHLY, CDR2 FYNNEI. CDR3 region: CASFGSGRVDTQYF. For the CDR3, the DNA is TGTGCCAGCTTTGGTAGCGGGCGGGTGGATACGCAGTATTTT.

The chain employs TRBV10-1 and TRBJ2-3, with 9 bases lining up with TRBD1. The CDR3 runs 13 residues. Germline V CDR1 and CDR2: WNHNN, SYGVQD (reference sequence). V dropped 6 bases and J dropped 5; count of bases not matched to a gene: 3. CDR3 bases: TGCGCCAGCAGCCGACAGGGGGGAGATACGCAGTATTTT. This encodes CASSRQGGDTQYF.

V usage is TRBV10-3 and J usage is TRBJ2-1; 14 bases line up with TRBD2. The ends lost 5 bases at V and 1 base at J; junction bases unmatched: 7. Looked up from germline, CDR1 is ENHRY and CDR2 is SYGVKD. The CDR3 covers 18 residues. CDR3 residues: CAISLTSGGAFSYNEQFF. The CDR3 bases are TGTGCCATCAGTTTGACTAGCGGGGGGGCTTTTTCCTACAATGAGCAGTTCTTC.

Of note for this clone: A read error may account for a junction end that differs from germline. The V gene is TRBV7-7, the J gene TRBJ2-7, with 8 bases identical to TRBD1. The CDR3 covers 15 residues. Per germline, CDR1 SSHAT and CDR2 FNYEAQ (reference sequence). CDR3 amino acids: CASSLFQGAVYEQYF. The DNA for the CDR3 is TGTGCTAGCAGCTTATTCCAGGGGGCGGTCTACGAGCAGTACTTC.

CDR3 loop: CASSYTSPLMTGELFF. CDR3 sequence (DNA): TGTGCCAGCAGTTACACTAGCCCCCTTATGACCGGGGAGCTGTTTTTT. This chain connects TRBV6-6 to TRBJ2-2; perhaps TRBD2 as D (6 bases). The ends were cut back, 2 bases at V and 5 bases at J, with 15 bases in the middle. Germline CDR1 reads MNHNY; CDR2 reads SVGAGI (reference sequence). This CDR3 has 16 residues.

DNA for the CDR3: TGTGCCAGCAGCCAAGCAGGGGGCTGGGACGAGCAGTACTTC. The encoded protein is CASSQAGGWDEQYF. This chain joins TRBV4-2 and TRBJ2-7, with 8 bases lining up with TRBD1. Trimming took 1 base from V and 5 from J; bases not matched to a gene: 4. This CDR3 spans 14 amino acids. CDR1 is LGHNA and CDR2 is YNFKEQ in the germline V gene.

The chain's CDR3 is CASSTGQSHYEQYF. The CDR3 DNA reads as TGTGCCAGTAGTACCGGACAGAGCCACTACGAGCAGTACTTC. The chain has TRBV19 and TRBJ2-7, with TRBD1 as a possible D gene (6 bases). This CDR3 region has 14 residues. Deletions cut 4 bases from V and 3 bases from J, with 13 bases between. The germline V gene has CDR1 LNHDA and CDR2 SQIVND (reference sequence).

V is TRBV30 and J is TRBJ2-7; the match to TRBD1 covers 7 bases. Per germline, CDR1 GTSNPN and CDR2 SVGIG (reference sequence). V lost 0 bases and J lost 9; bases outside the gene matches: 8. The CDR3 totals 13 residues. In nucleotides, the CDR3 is TGTGCCTGGAGTGTACAACAGGGGCAGGGGCAGTACTTC. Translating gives CAWSVQQGQGQYF.

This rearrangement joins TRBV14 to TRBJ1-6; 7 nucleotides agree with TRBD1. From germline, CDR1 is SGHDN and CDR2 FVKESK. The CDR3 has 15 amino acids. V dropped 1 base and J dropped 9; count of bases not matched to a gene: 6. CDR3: CASSQARAGGSPLHF. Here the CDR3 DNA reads TGTGCCAGCAGCCAAGCTCGGGCAGGGGGTTCACCCCTCCACTTT.

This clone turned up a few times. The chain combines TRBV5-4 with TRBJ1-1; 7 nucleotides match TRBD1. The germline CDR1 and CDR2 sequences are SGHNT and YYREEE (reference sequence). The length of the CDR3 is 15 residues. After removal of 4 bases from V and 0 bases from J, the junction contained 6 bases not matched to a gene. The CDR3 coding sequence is TGTGCCAGCAGCCGGGACAGTGGGATGAACACTGAAGCTTTCTTT. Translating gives CASSRDSGMNTEAFF.

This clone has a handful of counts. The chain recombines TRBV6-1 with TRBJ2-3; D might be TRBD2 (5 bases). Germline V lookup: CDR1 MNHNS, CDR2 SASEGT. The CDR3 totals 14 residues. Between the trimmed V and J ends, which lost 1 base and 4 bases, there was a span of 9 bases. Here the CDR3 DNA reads TGTGCCAGCAGTGAAGGAAAGGGAGCAGATACGCAGTATTTT. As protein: CASSEGKGADTQYF.